Presented here are 30 T cell receptor gamma chains from one specimen sequenced in a study of Vδ1+ human thymocytes. Findings and caveats of the study: In the thymus, TRG and TRD repertoires looked highly polyclonal with Gaussian CDR3 lengths.

Extracted RNA was reverse transcribed into cDNA. Multiplex PCR used pooled V-gene forward primers and a constant-region reverse primer to amplify CDR3s. TCRdb made new clone calls on the multiplex PCR reads using CATT. Counted here are tens of thousands of gamma-chain clones, approximately 13% occurring once; the ten biggest clones make up 1.5% to 2%. These receptors' antigens are unknown. Material for sequencing was Vdelta1+ gamma-delta thymocytes from the thymus. Regarding subset: FACS-sorted CD3+ TCRalphabeta- TCRVdelta1+ TCRVdelta2- thymocytes. The receptors shown here come from a child younger than two who had congenital heart surgery.

The chain employs TRGV9 and TRGJ1 or TRGJ2. The CDR3 is 10 residues long. Germline CDR1 reads GITISATS; CDR2 reads ISYDGTV (reference sequence). V gave up 4 bases and J gave up 12 bases; unmatched junction bases: 6. This CDR3 reads CALWDATKLF. Written as DNA, the CDR3 is TGTGCCTTGTGGGACGCTACGAAACTCTTT.

This clone was seen a few times. This same CDR3 is encoded by further DNA sequences in the sample. This sequence joins TRGV9 and TRGJ1 or TRGJ2. With V trimmed by 0 bases and J by 6 bases, 5 bases remained unmatched. The CDR3 has 13 residues. The germline CDR1 and CDR2 sequences are GITISATS and ISYDGTV (reference sequence). CDR3 in DNA: TGTGCCTTGTGGGAGGTGCAGTGTTATAAGAAACTCTTT. As protein: CALWEVQCYKKLF.

The J gene is TRGJP2, the V gene TRGV8. Germline CDR1 and CDR2: VENAVY and YDSYNSRV. Unmatched junction bases numbered 9, after V lost 2 bases and J lost 6 bases. The CDR3 is 15 amino acids. The CDR3 loop reads CATWDTSWGDWIKTF. CDR3 in DNA: TGTGCCACCTGGGATACTTCATGGGGTGATTGGATCAAGACGTTT.

This clone was found a few times. The V and J genes are TRGV2 and TRGJ1 or TRGJ2. Germline CDR1 EGSNGY, CDR2 YDSYNSKV. The CDR3 is 13 residues long. J gave up 5 bases and V 0 bases, and 4 bases lay outside the gene matches. Here the CDR3 DNA reads TGTGCCACCTGGGACGGGGGGCATTATAAGAAACTCTTT. It codes for CATWDGGHYKKLF.

This clone was counted only a few times. J is TRGJ1 or TRGJ2 and V is TRGV5. V was pared by 0 bases and J by 9 bases, with 8 bases of the junction left unmatched. The CDR3 length is 13 residues. In germline, CDR1 is VINAFY, CDR2 YDVSNSKD. The DNA for the CDR3 is TGTGCCACCTGGGACAGGCCCGCGCCTAAGAAACTCTTT. It is translated as CATWDRPAPKKLF.

This chain joins TRGV9 and TRGJP2. V trimming: 0 bases; J trimming: 0 bases; junction bases outside the gene matches: 4. CDR3 length: 16 amino acids. Germline lookup yields CDR1 GITISATS and CDR2 ISYDGTV (reference sequence). This chain's CDR3 is CALWEVRYSSDWIKTF. The CDR3 nucleotides are TGTGCCTTGTGGGAGGTGCGATATAGTAGTGATTGGATCAAGACGTTT.

This clone was found a few times. The chain links TRGV3 to TRGJP2. This CDR3 is 10 amino acids long. Unmatched junction bases numbered 3, after V lost 12 bases and J lost 5 bases. CDR1 and CDR2 (germline): VTNTFY, YDVSTARD (reference sequence). The CDR3 region is CASSDWIKTF. The CDR3 DNA sequence: TGTGCCTCCAGTGATTGGATCAAGACGTTT.

The rearrangement uses TRGV5 and TRGJP1. This CDR3 contains 17 residues. V shed 0 bases and J 4 bases; nucleotides not matched to a gene: 11. Germline V gene data show CDR1 as VINAFY and CDR2 as YDVSNSKD. The CDR3 loop is CATWDRPNIDTGWFKIF. The CDR3 DNA follows: TGTGCCACCTGGGACAGGCCGAATATTGACACTGGTTGGTTCAAGATATTT.

This clone turned up a few times. This chain uses TRGV4 with TRGJ1 or TRGJ2. The CDR3 is made up of 15 amino acids. CDR1 is EGSTGY and CDR2 is YDSYTSSV in the germline V gene. V lost 6 bases, J lost 3 bases, and 14 bases stayed unmatched. This CDR3 reads CATWTWIPFYYKKLF. The CDR3 bases are TGTGCCACCTGGACCTGGATCCCTTTTTATTATAAGAAACTCTTT.

This clone was counted between two and nine times. The rearrangement joins TRGV9 to TRGJP. Per germline, CDR1 GITISATS and CDR2 ISYDGTV (reference sequence). V shed 8 bases and J 11 bases; nucleotides not matched to a gene: 6. The CDR3 loop spans 13 amino acids. CDR3: CALFWVGKKIKVF. The DNA for the CDR3 is TGTGCCTTGTTTTGGGTGGGCAAAAAAATCAAGGTATTT.

This clone has just a few counts. In the same sample, other DNA sequences code for this CDR3. The chain combines TRGV2 with TRGJ1 or TRGJ2. The CDR3 has 13 residues. Germline CDR1 and CDR2: EGSNGY and YDSYNSKV. V trimming: 0 bases; J trimming: 6 bases; junction bases outside the gene matches: 5. The CDR3 region has the DNA TGTGCCACCTGGGACGGGCCTCGTTATAAGAAACTCTTT. It codes for CATWDGPRYKKLF.

The rearrangement links TRGV4 to TRGJ1 or TRGJ2. With V trimmed by 6 bases and J by 6 bases, 8 bases remained unmatched. The CDR3 totals 12 residues. Germline V gene sequence: CDR1 EGSTGY, CDR2 YDSYTSSV. CDR3 nucleotide sequence: TGTGCCACCTGGAATGCCCCTTATAAGAAACTCTTT. Translation: CATWNAPYKKLF.

This clone was detected only a few times. The chain uses TRGV3 and TRGJ1 or TRGJ2. There are 13 residues in the CDR3. The J segment lost 8 bases and the V segment lost 0 bases, leaving 7 bases of the junction unmatched. Per the germline V gene, CDR1 is VTNTFY and CDR2 is YDVSTARD (reference sequence). CDR3 sequence: CATWDRPTHKKLF. In nucleotides, the CDR3 is TGTGCCACCTGGGACAGGCCTACCCATAAGAAACTCTTT.

The chain employs TRGV4 and TRGJP1. This CDR3 region has 17 residues. V lost 4 bases and J lost 1; bases outside the gene matches: 12. Germline CDR1 EGSTGY, CDR2 YDSYTSSV. The CDR3 reads CATWEGSEATTGWFKIF. The CDR3, as DNA: TGTGCCACCTGGGAAGGGAGCGAGGCTACCACTGGTTGGTTCAAGATATTT.

On this clone itself: In the same sample, other DNA sequences code for this CDR3. This chain uses TRGV3 with TRGJ1 or TRGJ2. The trim removed 5 bases at V and 4 bases at J, leaving 5 bases unmatched. Germline CDR1 reads VTNTFY; CDR2 reads YDVSTARD (reference sequence). The CDR3 contains 12 residues. The DNA of the CDR3 is TGTGCCACCTGGGCCCACTATTATAAGAAACTCTTT. Encoded protein: CATWAHYYKKLF.

Of note for this clone: It may be a read error: a sequence one base away is much more abundant. This sample also contains other DNA sequences that code for the same CDR3. The gene calls are TRGV9 and TRGJ1 or TRGJ2. Germline V lookup: CDR1 GITISATS, CDR2 ISYDGTV (reference sequence). With 4 bases clipped from V and 2 bases from J, the junction kept 2 bases outside the gene matches. The CDR3 contains 12 residues. The CDR3 nucleotides are TGTGCCTTGTGGGAATATTATTATAAGAAACTCTTT. Its translation: CALWEYYYKKLF.

This clone came up once. This rearrangement joins TRGV9 to TRGJ1 or TRGJ2. This CDR3 spans 14 amino acids. Looked up from germline, CDR1 is GITISATS and CDR2 is ISYDGTV (reference sequence). With 2 bases clipped from V and 3 bases from J, the junction kept 7 bases outside the gene matches. The CDR3 DNA is TGTGCCTTGTGGGAGGGCGACTTTTATTATAAGAAACTCTTT. Its translation is CALWEGDFYYKKLF.

This rearrangement joins TRGV2 to TRGJ1 or TRGJ2. CDR1 is EGSNGY, CDR2 YDSYNSKV, per germline. V lost 5 bases, J lost 12 bases, and 13 bases stayed unmatched. This CDR3 region has 12 residues. The chain's CDR3 is CATWVPDFGKLF. Here the CDR3 DNA reads TGTGCCACCTGGGTCCCCGACTTTGGGAAACTCTTT.

The table lists this clone with a few counts. This chain connects TRGV9 to TRGJ1 or TRGJ2. Germline trimming cut 4 bases from V and 0 bases from J; bases unmatched to any gene: 6. From germline, CDR1 is GITISATS and CDR2 ISYDGTV (reference sequence). The CDR3 is made up of 14 amino acids. The CDR3 coding sequence is TGTGCCTTGTGGGAAAACGCGAATTATTATAAGAAACTCTTT. Protein sequence: CALWENANYYKKLF.

In this sample, this clone turned up a few times. This rearrangement joins TRGV8 to TRGJP1. The CDR3 is made up of 14 amino acids. The germline gives CDR1 VENAVY, CDR2 YDSYNSRV. J was trimmed by 4 bases and V by 4 bases; bases with no gene match: 6. The CDR3 nucleotides are TGTGCCACCTGGGAGCCCTACACTGGTTGGTTCAAGATATTT. It yields the protein CATWEPYTGWFKIF.

This clone was recorded a few times. The V call is TRGV3, the J call TRGJ1 or TRGJ2. The CDR3 length is 13 residues. CDR1 is VTNTFY and CDR2 is YDVSTARD in the germline V gene (reference sequence). The junction had 5 bases not matched to a gene; V was cut back by 5 bases and J by 1 base. CDR3 region: CATWGDNYYKKLF. The CDR3 DNA follows: TGTGCCACCTGGGGCGATAATTATTATAAGAAACTCTTT.

This clone was picked up a small number of times. This chain joins TRGV2 and TRGJP2. This CDR3 region has 13 residues. The trim removed 0 bases at V and 7 bases at J, leaving 2 bases unmatched. CDR1 and CDR2 (germline): EGSNGY, YDSYNSKV. The CDR3 nucleotides read TGTGCCACCTGGGACGGGCCTGATTGGATCAAGACGTTT. Translating gives CATWDGPDWIKTF.

This sequence joins TRGV5 and TRGJ1 or TRGJ2. The CDR3 is 16 amino acids. The trim removed 0 bases at V and 6 bases at J, leaving 14 bases unmatched. The germline gives CDR1 VINAFY, CDR2 YDVSNSKD. In DNA, the CDR3 is TGTGCCACCTGGGACAGGCCTCGCTTGTTTTGTTATAAGAAACTCTTT. As protein: CATWDRPRLFCYKKLF.

This clone was counted between two and nine times. This chain connects TRGV4 to TRGJ1 or TRGJ2. Germline CDR1 and CDR2: EGSTGY and YDSYTSSV. The length of the CDR3 is 12 residues. V lost 6 bases and J lost 3; bases outside the gene matches: 5. As DNA, the CDR3 is TGTGCCACCTGGCTCTCTTATTATAAGAAACTCTTT. Translation gives CATWLSYYKKLF.

V usage is TRGV2 and J usage is TRGJP1. J was trimmed by 3 bases and V by 2 bases; bases with no gene match: 6. This CDR3 spans 15 amino acids. The germline gives CDR1 EGSNGY, CDR2 YDSYNSKV. The DNA of the CDR3 is TGTGCCACCTGGGACGAGGGTGCCACTGGTTGGTTCAAGATATTT. Translation: CATWDEGATGWFKIF.

This clone showed up just a few times. At one end the junction does not follow the germline gene, possibly because of a read error. This chain connects TRGV4 to TRGJ1 or TRGJ2. Per the germline V gene, CDR1 is EGSTGY and CDR2 is YDSYTSSV. This CDR3 is 14 amino acids long. CDR3 sequence reads: CATWNGRGYYKKLF. The CDR3 DNA follows: TGTGCCACCTGGAATGGGCGAGGTTATTATAAGAAACTCTTT.

The genes are TRGV3 and TRGJP1. Germline values: CDR1 VTNTFY, CDR2 YDVSTARD (reference sequence). The CDR3 covers 15 residues. The junction had 6 bases not matched to a gene; V was cut back by 0 bases and J by 5 bases. CDR3 nucleotides: TGTGCCACCTGGGACAGGCTCTCTACTGGTTGGTTCAAGATATTT. It yields the protein CATWDRLSTGWFKIF.

For this clone: Additional DNA sequences in this sample encode the identical CDR3. V usage is TRGV4 and J usage is TRGJ1 or TRGJ2. The junction had 6 bases not matched to a gene; V was cut back by 4 bases and J by 3 bases. Germline-derived CDR1 and CDR2 are EGSTGY and YDSYTSSV. CDR3 length: 13 amino acids. The CDR3 is CATWDGFYYKKLF. CDR3 DNA sequence: TGTGCCACCTGGGACGGCTTTTATTATAAGAAACTCTTT.

In this sample, this clone turned up a few times. V usage is TRGV8 and J usage is TRGJP. Trimming took 0 bases from V and 6 from J; bases not matched to a gene: 5. Germline CDR1 is VENAVY and CDR2 is YDSYNSRV. The CDR3 covers 17 residues. CDR3 residues: CATWDRERELGKKIKVF. CDR3 nucleotides: TGTGCCACCTGGGATAGGGAGAGAGAGTTGGGCAAAAAAATCAAGGTATTT.

With respect to this clone: The same CDR3 arises from other DNA sequences in this sample as well. This chain uses TRGV8 with TRGJ1 or TRGJ2. V was pared by 4 bases and J by 4 bases, with 7 bases of the junction left unmatched. The CDR3 loop spans 13 amino acids. Per the germline V gene, CDR1 is VENAVY and CDR2 is YDSYNSRV. The CDR3 sequence: CATWDPRYYKKLF. The CDR3 DNA reads TGTGCCACCTGGGACCCTCGATATTATAAGAAACTCTTT.